Below are 15 T cell receptor beta chains sequenced from a single sample in a study of CD8+CD57+ T cells in acquired aplastic anemia (dated by TCRdb to about 2018). Sequenced on an Illumina HiSeq 2000. Genomic DNA was used as template for profiling of TCR beta VDJ combinations and CDR3 sequences. In-frame beta chains were kept once TCRdb had trimmed the public reads at Q25 with fastp and called clones with MiXCR. Merged by CDR3 protein, the rows form single entries marked with the most common genes and DNA. Present in this sample are about 420,000 distinct CDR3 sequences, about two thirds of which were seen just once. Approximately 4% of the sample comes from the top ten. The sample consisted of sorted CD4+, CD8+, or CD8+CD57+ T cells (not recorded which) from PBMCs. These receptors all stem from a human donor in good health, serving as a control.

Details on this clonotype: A read error is likely, as this CDR3 ends without the conserved phenylalanine or tryptophan. The limits of the CDR3 on the DNA are not certain, so only TCRdb's listed CDR3 is given. This sequence joins TRBV7-2 and TRBJ2-5; the table's D call, TRBD2, has no DNA check behind it. The CDR3 is 13 amino acids in total, end residues counted. Germline loops: CDR1 SGHTA, CDR2 FQGNSA. The CDR3 is CASGCGGAETPHY.

The V gene is TRBV19, the J gene TRBJ2-1; 11 nucleotides agree with TRBD2. This CDR3 is built from 17 residues. Germline-derived CDR1 and CDR2 are LNHDA and SQIVND (reference sequence). V was clipped by 7 bases and J by 4 bases; unmatched bases: 12. The CDR3 DNA is TGTGCCAGTAAAAAGGGCGCGGCTAGCGGGGGGTACAATGAGCAGTTCTTC. Translation gives CASKKGAASGGYNEQFF.

In its sample, this clonotype was seen a few times. V usage is TRBV24-1 and J usage is TRBJ1-6; D not certain. This CDR3 is built from 13 residues. V lost 6 bases, J lost 6 bases, and 8 bases lay in between. Germline CDR1 is KGHDR and CDR2 is SFDVKD. The CDR3 sequence is CATSTGSNSPLHF. The CDR3 nucleotides are TGTGCCACCAGTACGGGGAGTAATTCACCCCTCCACTTT.

The chain uses TRBV20-1 and TRBJ2-2, with a possible D match to TRBD2 (5 bases). The CDR3 length is 14 residues. V was clipped by 0 bases and J by 9 bases, with 14 bases between them. Germline CDR1 is DFQATT and CDR2 is SNEGSKA (reference sequence). This CDR3 reads CSARDGGWLRELFF. Here the CDR3 DNA reads TGCAGTGCTAGAGATGGAGGTTGGCTACGGGAGCTGTTTTTT.

V and J are TRBV5-5 and TRBJ1-4; 7 bases match TRBD1. Germline CDR1 is SGHKS and CDR2 is YYEKEE (reference sequence). With 4 bases clipped from V and 5 bases from J, the junction kept 5 bases outside the gene matches. This CDR3 has 14 amino acids. The CDR3 here is CASSKTGKNEKLFF. CDR3 in DNA: TGTGCCAGCAGCAAGACAGGGAAAAATGAAAAACTGTTTTTT.

This clonotype was seen more than once but under ten times. The CDR3 loop is CASSLGTGALQPLHF. CDR3 DNA: TGTGCCAGCAGCCTAGGCACAGGGGCCCTACAACCCCTCCACTTT. The V call is TRBV3-1, the J call TRBJ1-6; 7 bases fit TRBD1. Germline V gene sequence: CDR1 LGHDT, CDR2 YNNKEL (reference sequence). J lost 12 bases, V lost 4 bases, and 12 bases had no gene match. The CDR3 spans 15 residues. Looking up the rest from reference TRBV3-1 and TRBJ1-6 gives the full variable domain: DTAVSQTPKYLVTQMGNDKSIKCEQNLGHDTMYWYKQDSKKFLKIMFSYNNKELIINETVPNRFSPKSPDKAHLNLHINSLELGDSAVYFCASSLGTGALQPLHFGNGTRLTVT.

The rearrangement joins TRBV20-1 to TRBJ1-1, with no clear D. Germline V gene data show CDR1 as DFQATT and CDR2 as SNEGSKA (reference sequence). This CDR3 is built from 14 residues. V gave up 6 bases and J gave up 4 bases, with 18 bases separating them. CDR3 nucleotide sequence: TGCAGTGCAAGGATGGGCGGCGCCAGCACTGAAGCTTTCTTT. The encoded protein is CSARMGGASTEAFF.

The chain carries TRBV11-2 and TRBJ1-1; 7 nucleotides align to TRBD1. Germline V CDR1 and CDR2: SGHAT, FQNNGV. The CDR3 spans 14 residues. Trimming removed 1 base from V and 7 bases from J; junction bases left unmatched: 6. The CDR3 nucleotides are TGTGCCAGCAGCTTAGCCGGGACAGAGATTGAAGCTTTCTTT. Amino acid sequence: CASSLAGTEIEAFF. The full variable domain, completed using reference TRBV11-2 and TRBJ1-1, is EAGVAQSPRYKIIEKRQSVAFWCNPISGHATLYWYQQILGQGPKLLIQFQNNGVVDDSQLPKDRFSAERLKGVDSTLKIQPAKLEDSAVYLCASSLAGTEIEAFFGQGTRLTVV.

The chain carries TRBV6-2 or TRBV6-3 and TRBJ2-1; 7 bases align to TRBD1. The junction had 4 bases not matched to a gene; V was cut back by 6 bases and J by 2 bases. This CDR3 has 14 residues. Germline values: CDR1 MNHEY, CDR2 SVGEGT. The DNA for the CDR3 is TGTGCCAGCAGGGAACAGGGGCCCTACAATGAGCAGTTCTTC. It translates to CASREQGPYNEQFF.

The V and J genes are TRBV12-3 or TRBV12-4 and TRBJ2-5; D not resolved. The V gene lost 6 bases and the J gene lost 2 bases, with 13 bases spanning the gap. The CDR3 spans 14 residues. The CDR3 loop reads CASSLDILQETQYF. CDR3 DNA: TGTGCCAGCAGCCTCGACATCCTACAAGAGACCCAGTACTTC.

About this clonotype itself: One end of the junction fails to match germline, which may point to a read error. The chain recombines TRBV7-2 with TRBJ2-7, with 7 nucleotides matching TRBD1. There are 14 residues in the CDR3. Looked up from germline, CDR1 is SGHTA and CDR2 is FQGNSA. CDR3 amino acids: CASSLGEGACGQYF. The CDR3 DNA sequence: TGCGCCAGCAGCTTGGGTGAGGGGGCCTGCGGGCAGTACTTC.

This clonotype turned up a few times. The genes are TRBV10-3 and TRBJ1-5; 7 bases agree with TRBD1. The length of the CDR3 is 17 residues. J was trimmed by 0 bases and V by 4 bases; bases with no gene match: 9. Germline assignment: CDR1 ENHRY and CDR2 SYGVKD. The CDR3 loop reads CAISGGEGAFSNQPQHF. CDR3 DNA: TGTGCCATCAGTGGAGGGGAGGGGGCGTTTAGCAATCAGCCCCAGCATTTT.

The chain carries TRBV12-3 or TRBV12-4 and TRBJ2-1; TRBD2 aligns across 15 bases. V was clipped by 8 bases and J by 5 bases; unmatched bases: 7. This CDR3 has 16 residues. CDR3 protein: CASGNRTSGGDNEQFF. DNA of the CDR3: TGTGCCAGCGGAAACCGGACTAGCGGGGGGGACAATGAGCAGTTCTTC.

The chain has TRBV7-2 and TRBJ2-7; D remains ambiguous. CDR1 is SGHTA and CDR2 is FQGNSA in the germline V gene. Trimming stripped 7 bases from V and 3 bases from J, with 19 bases between. The CDR3 is 15 amino acids. CDR3 sequence (DNA): TGTGCCAGCACCCCTATAACGGTACCGTACTACGAGCAGTACTTC. It specifies CASTPITVPYYEQYF.

This clonotype was seen ten or more times. The rearrangement links TRBV5-1 to TRBJ1-6; D not resolved. V was trimmed by 0 bases and J by 6 bases, leaving 7 bases between them. The CDR3 spans 14 residues. From germline, CDR1 is SGHRS and CDR2 YFSETQ. In nucleotides, the CDR3 is TGCGCCAGCAGCTTGGGGCAGGCTAATTCACCCCTCCACTTT. It yields the protein CASSLGQANSPLHF. The full variable domain, with the rest looked up from reference TRBV5-1 and TRBJ1-6, is KAGVTQTPRYLIKTRGQQVTLSCSPISGHRSVSWYQQTPGQGLQFLFEYFSETQRNKGNFPGRFSGRQFSNSRSEMNVSTLELGDSALYLCASSLGQANSPLHFGNGTRLTVT.